The 25 T cell receptor beta chains below all came from one sample that was sequenced in a study of T cells after yellow fever vaccination. Via MiXCR, TCRdb re-called the 5' RACE reads, giving one row per CDR3 protein. The table has hundreds of thousands of distinct CDR3 sequences, roughly 12% seen once. Sequenced here: PBMCs, sampled on the day of the first yellow fever vaccination. These receptors came from a man between 18 and 29 years old who received the YFV17D yellow fever vaccine.

CDR3: CASSLGRGRNGYTF. DNA of the CDR3: TGTGCCAGCAGCTTGGGCAGGGGGCGCAATGGCTACACCTTC. The chain recombines TRBV5-8 with TRBJ1-2, with 8 bases aligning to TRBD1. Germline CDR1 reads SGHTS; CDR2 reads YDEGEE. The CDR3 loop spans 14 amino acids. V dropped 0 bases and J dropped 6; count of bases not matched to a gene: 4.

Ten or more counts support this clonotype. The J gene is TRBJ1-6, the V gene TRBV19; the D gene is possibly TRBD1 (6 bases). The CDR3 consists of 17 residues. Trimming took 8 bases from V and 0 from J, leaving 17 bases between them. Germline V CDR1 and CDR2: LNHDA, SQIVND (reference sequence). The CDR3 loop reads CASGVDSTRSYNSPLHF. CDR3 in DNA: TGTGCCAGTGGAGTGGACAGCACACGCTCCTATAATTCACCCCTCCACTTT.

This clonotype was seen a few times. The chain recombines TRBV4-3 with TRBJ2-3; D possibly matches TRBD1 or TRBD2 (5 bases each). The germline V and J ends were trimmed by 0 bases and 6 bases, with 13 bases remaining between them. CDR3 size: 15 residues. Germline loops: CDR1 LGHNA, CDR2 YSLEER. CDR3 in amino acids: CASSQERGSADTQYF. CDR3 nucleotide sequence: TGCGCCAGCAGCCAAGAGAGGGGTTCTGCCGATACGCAGTATTTT.

The table lists this clonotype with many counts. The J gene is TRBJ2-7, the V gene TRBV14; no firm D call. In germline, CDR1 is SGHDN, CDR2 FVKESK. Trimming took 0 bases from V and 6 from J, leaving 9 bases between them. CDR3 length equals 13 residues. The CDR3: CASSQDLGSEQYV. CDR3 in DNA: TGTGCCAGCAGCCAAGATTTAGGATCCGAGCAGTACGTC.

The chain employs TRBV6-1 and TRBJ2-7, with 7 bases fitting TRBD2. Germline CDR1 MNHNS, CDR2 SASEGT. V lost 5 bases to trimming and J lost 5 bases; unmatched junction nucleotides: 9. The CDR3 length is 14 residues. CDR3 in DNA: TGTGCCAGCAGTAAACGGGGGGTAGTCAACGAGCAGTACTTC. Its translation: CASSKRGVVNEQYF.

This clonotype showed up just a few times. J is TRBJ2-2 and V is TRBV6-1, with TRBD2 matching 9 bases. The ends lost 6 bases at V and 3 bases at J; junction bases unmatched: 8. Germline CDR1 MNHNS, CDR2 SASEGT. The CDR3 spans 16 residues. CDR3 sequence (DNA): TGTGCCAGCAGAGTGCGGGGGGGAGGATACACCGGGGAGCTGTTTTTT. Its translation: CASRVRGGGYTGELFF.

This clonotype came up a few times. V is TRBV4-3 and J is TRBJ2-1; 8 bases map to TRBD2. The germline gives CDR1 LGHNA, CDR2 YSLEER. This CDR3 region has 15 residues. The J segment lost 10 bases and the V segment lost 0 bases, leaving 8 bases of the junction unmatched. In DNA form, the CDR3 reads TGCGCCAGCAGCCAAGATGCCCGGGGGGGGTTCGAGCAGTTCTTC. Translating gives CASSQDARGGFEQFF.

This clonotype was recorded a few times. The rearrangement uses TRBV20-1 and TRBJ2-1; 9 bases match TRBD2. Trimming cost V 2 bases and J 0 bases; bases outside gene matches: 14. Germline assignment: CDR1 DFQATT and CDR2 SNEGSKA (reference sequence). This CDR3 is 19 amino acids long. This CDR3 is CSARLSGLAGPSSYNEQFF. CDR3 DNA sequence: TGCAGTGCTAGACTTTCAGGGCTAGCGGGGCCGAGCTCCTACAATGAGCAGTTCTTC.

This clonotype was observed a few times. This sequence joins TRBV7-8 and TRBJ2-5, with TRBD1 matching 8 bases. With 4 bases clipped from V and 10 bases from J, the junction kept 8 bases outside the gene matches. Germline CDR1 SGHVS, CDR2 FQNEAQ. The CDR3 runs 13 residues. CDR3 nucleotides: TGTGCCAGCAGCTCCCTCGAACAGGGGGGCCAGTACTTC. Its protein is CASSSLEQGGQYF.

The chain joins TRBV5-4 to TRBJ2-7; 11 nucleotides match TRBD2. Germline trimming cut 7 bases from V and 0 bases from J; bases unmatched to any gene: 9. Germline CDR1 SGHNT, CDR2 YYREEE (reference sequence). The CDR3 consists of 16 residues. CDR3 protein: CASALSGGENSYEQYF. The CDR3 bases are TGTGCCAGCGCCCTTAGCGGGGGGGAAAACTCCTACGAGCAGTACTTC.

This clonotype was seen a handful of times. In nucleotides, the CDR3 is TGTGCCAGCAGTTACCGGGACAGGGGCTACGAGCAGTACGTC. Translation gives CASSYRDRGYEQYV. This chain joins TRBV6-5 and TRBJ2-7; the match to TRBD1 covers 10 bases. The junction had 1 base not matched to a gene; V was cut back by 2 bases and J by 3 bases. CDR3 length: 14 residues. Germline CDR1 and CDR2: MNHEY and SVGAGI.

This clonotype was seen at least ten times. This chain uses TRBV5-6 with TRBJ2-3, with D possibly matching TRBD2 (6 bases). The CDR3 covers 15 residues. CDR1 is SGHDT, CDR2 YYEEEE, per germline. V dropped 4 bases and J dropped 3 bases, with 15 bases sitting between them. CDR3 nucleotide sequence: TGTGCCAGCAGCCCTGGTGGAGGGGTGACAGATACGCAGTATTTT. It codes for CASSPGGGVTDTQYF.

A few counts support this clonotype. V gene TRBV11-1 combines with J gene TRBJ2-5; no definite D call. The CDR3 spans 18 residues. V was clipped by 2 bases and J by 0 bases, with 19 bases between them. Germline V lookup: CDR1 SGHAT, CDR2 FQDESV (reference sequence). The CDR3 spells CASSLSFTAAMDQETQYF. The CDR3 coding sequence is TGTGCCAGCAGCTTAAGTTTTACGGCGGCCATGGACCAAGAGACCCAGTACTTC. The whole variable domain, filled in from reference TRBV11-1 and TRBJ2-5, reads EAEVAQSPRYKITEKSQAVAFWCDPISGHATLYWYRQILGQGPELLVQFQDESVVDDSQLPKDRFSAERLKGVDSTLKIQPAELGDSAMYLCASSLSFTAAMDQETQYFGPGTRLLVL.

The chain links TRBV7-2 to TRBJ2-7, with D unresolved. The CDR3 is made up of 14 amino acids. Trimming took off 3 bases at V and 0 bases at J, with 9 bases between the two ends. Germline loops: CDR1 SGHTA, CDR2 FQGNSA. In DNA, the CDR3 is TGTGCCAGCAGCTTTGACCGGTCCTCCTACGAGCAGTACTTC. Its translation is CASSFDRSSYEQYF.

This clonotype was picked up a small number of times. This rearrangement joins TRBV20-1 to TRBJ2-5; 8 nucleotides match TRBD2. The CDR3 length is 16 residues. J gave up 2 bases and V 1 base, and 9 bases lay outside the gene matches. The V gene's germline CDR1 is DFQATT and CDR2 SNEGSKA (reference sequence). In DNA form, the CDR3 reads TGCAGTGCTAGAGGTAGCGGGGACGCACGGCAAGAGACCCAGTACTTC. As protein: CSARGSGDARQETQYF.

The chain joins TRBV7-6 to TRBJ2-3, with TRBD1 matching 8 bases. Germline V gene sequence: CDR1 SGHVS, CDR2 FNYEAQ. V was pared by 5 bases and J by 5 bases, with 6 bases of the junction left unmatched. CDR3 length equals 14 residues. CDR3 in amino acids: CASSTGTGKDTQYF. CDR3 DNA: TGTGCCAGCAGCACCGGGACAGGAAAAGATACGCAGTATTTT.

The V call is TRBV12-3 or TRBV12-4, the J call TRBJ2-5; D could derive from TRBD1 or TRBD2 (6 bases each). V was pared by 10 bases and J by 5 bases, with 17 bases between. CDR3 size: 13 residues. In DNA, the CDR3 is TGTGCCACTTCCGGGGGCCTCCCGGAGACCCAGTACTTC. Its protein product is CATSGGLPETQYF.

This clonotype was seen ten or more times. The genes are TRBV24-1 and TRBJ2-5; weak D call: TRBD1 (6 bases). Per the germline V gene, CDR1 is KGHDR and CDR2 is SFDVKD. Between the trimmed V and J ends, which lost 4 bases and 0 bases, there was a span of 8 bases. The CDR3 sequence is 14 residues long. CDR3 region: CATSEAGDQETQYF. CDR3 nucleotide sequence: TGTGCCACCAGTGAAGCAGGGGACCAAGAGACCCAGTACTTC.

This sequence joins TRBV5-1 and TRBJ1-1; TRBD1 matches 8 bases. This CDR3 has 15 amino acids. Germline V lookup: CDR1 SGHRS, CDR2 YFSETQ. V shed 4 bases, J shed 5 bases, and the junction held 10 bases outside the gene matches. The CDR3 DNA sequence: TGCGCCAGCAGCCCCAGACAGGGGTTAAGGACTGAAGCTTTCTTT. Encoded protein: CASSPRQGLRTEAFF.

The gene calls are TRBV20-1 and TRBJ1-6; D ambiguous. V lost 0 bases to trimming and J lost 4 bases, with 7 bases between them. Germline V gives CDR1 DFQATT, CDR2 SNEGSKA (reference sequence). This CDR3 has 14 amino acids. The CDR3 spells CSAREPGYNSPLHF. The CDR3 nucleotides are TGCAGTGCTAGAGAACCCGGGTATAATTCACCCCTCCACTTT.

This clonotype came up many times. The chain recombines TRBV10-1 with TRBJ1-1, with D perhaps matching TRBD1 (5 bases). From germline, CDR1 is WNHNN and CDR2 SYGVQD (reference sequence). The V and J ends lost 3 bases and 10 bases respectively, with 15 bases between them. This CDR3 region has 13 residues. In nucleotides, the CDR3 is TGCGCCAGCAGTGATTCGGGTTCGGGGGTAGCTTTCTTT. Translating gives CASSDSGSGVAFF.

The V and J genes are TRBV7-2 and TRBJ2-3; the D call may be TRBD1 or TRBD2 (6 bases each). The germline gives CDR1 SGHTA, CDR2 FQGNSA. The CDR3 has 16 residues. The V end was cut by 5 bases, the J end by 2 bases, with 17 bases between. This CDR3 is CASSRRGAAFTDTQYF. The CDR3 DNA is TGTGCCAGCAGCCGGAGGGGGGCCGCTTTCACAGATACGCAGTATTTT.

In its sample, this clonotype was seen a few times. CDR3 residues: CASSSQGGNEKLFF. In DNA, the CDR3 is TGTGCCAGCAGTTCCCAGGGAGGCAATGAAAAACTGTTTTTT. V is TRBV2 and J is TRBJ1-4; TRBD1 is a possible D gene (5 bases). V was pared by 5 bases and J by 5 bases, with 12 bases between. Germline CDR1 reads SNHLY; CDR2 reads FYNNEI. The CDR3 length is 14 residues.

The chain joins TRBV29-1 to TRBJ2-7; 7 bases agree with TRBD1. This CDR3 comprises 13 residues. CDR1 is SQVTM and CDR2 is ANQGSEA in the germline V gene. V dropped 5 bases and J dropped 3; count of bases not matched to a gene: 7. The CDR3 DNA is TGCAGCGTTAGACAGGGCGGAGGCTACGAGCAGTACTTC. It encodes CSVRQGGGYEQYF.

This clonotype was detected only a few times. This sequence joins TRBV12-3 or TRBV12-4 and TRBJ1-6, with a weak D call TRBD1 (6 bases). V gave up 7 bases and J gave up 6 bases, with 13 bases separating them. CDR3 size: 14 residues. The CDR3 reads CASNLRGVNSPLHF. CDR3 DNA: TGTGCCAGCAATCTTAGGGGGGTTAATTCACCCCTCCACTTT.